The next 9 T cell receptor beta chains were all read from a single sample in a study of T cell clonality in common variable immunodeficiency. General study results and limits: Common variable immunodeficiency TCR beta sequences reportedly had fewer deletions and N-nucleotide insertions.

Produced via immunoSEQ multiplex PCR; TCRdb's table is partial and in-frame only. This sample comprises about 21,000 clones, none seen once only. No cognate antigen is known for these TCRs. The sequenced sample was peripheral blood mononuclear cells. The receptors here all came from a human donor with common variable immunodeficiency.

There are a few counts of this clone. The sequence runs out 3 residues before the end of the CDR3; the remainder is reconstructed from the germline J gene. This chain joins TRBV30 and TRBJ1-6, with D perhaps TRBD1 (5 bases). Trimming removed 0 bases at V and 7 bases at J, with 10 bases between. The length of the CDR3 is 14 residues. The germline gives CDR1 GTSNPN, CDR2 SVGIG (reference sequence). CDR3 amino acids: CAWSVRGGNSPLHF. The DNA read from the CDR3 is TGTGCCTGGAGTGTTAGGGGAGGGAATTCACCC. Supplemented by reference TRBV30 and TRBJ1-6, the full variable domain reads SQTIHQWPATLVQPVGSPLSLECTVEGTSNPNLYWYRQAAGRGLQLLFYSVGIGQISSEVPQNLSASRPQDRQFILSSKKLLLSDSGFYLCAWSVRGGNSPLHFGNGTRLTVT.

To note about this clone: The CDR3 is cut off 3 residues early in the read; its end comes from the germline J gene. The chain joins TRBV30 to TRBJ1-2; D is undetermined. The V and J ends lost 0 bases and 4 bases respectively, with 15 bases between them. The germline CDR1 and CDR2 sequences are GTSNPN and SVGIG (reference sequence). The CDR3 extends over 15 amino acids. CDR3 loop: CAWSVQPSAAYGYTF. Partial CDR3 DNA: TGTGCCTGGAGTGTACAGCCCTCAGCGGCCTATGGC.

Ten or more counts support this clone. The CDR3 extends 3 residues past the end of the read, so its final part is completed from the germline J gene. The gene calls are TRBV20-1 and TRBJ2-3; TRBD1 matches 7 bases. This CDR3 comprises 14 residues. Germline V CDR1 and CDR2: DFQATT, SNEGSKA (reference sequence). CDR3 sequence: CSADRDRGGETQYF. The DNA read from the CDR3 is TGCAGTGCTGATCGGGACAGAGGGGGAGAGACG.

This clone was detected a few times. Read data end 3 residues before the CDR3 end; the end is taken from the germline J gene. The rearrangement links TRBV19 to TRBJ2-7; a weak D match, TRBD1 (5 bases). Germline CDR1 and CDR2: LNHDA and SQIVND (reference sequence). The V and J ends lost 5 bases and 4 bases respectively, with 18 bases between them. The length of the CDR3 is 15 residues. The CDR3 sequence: CASSPKAGWTYEQYF. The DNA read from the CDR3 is TGTGCCAGTAGTCCTAAGGCAGGGTGGACGTACGAG.

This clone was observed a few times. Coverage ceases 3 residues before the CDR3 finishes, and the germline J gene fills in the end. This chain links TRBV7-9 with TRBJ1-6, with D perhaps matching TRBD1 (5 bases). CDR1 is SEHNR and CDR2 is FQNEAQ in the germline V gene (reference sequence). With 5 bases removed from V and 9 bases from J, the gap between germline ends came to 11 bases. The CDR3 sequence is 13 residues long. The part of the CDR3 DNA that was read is TGTGCCAGCAGCGGGGGGGAAGGTTCACCC. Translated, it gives CASSGGEGSP. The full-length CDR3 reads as CASSGGEGSPLHF.

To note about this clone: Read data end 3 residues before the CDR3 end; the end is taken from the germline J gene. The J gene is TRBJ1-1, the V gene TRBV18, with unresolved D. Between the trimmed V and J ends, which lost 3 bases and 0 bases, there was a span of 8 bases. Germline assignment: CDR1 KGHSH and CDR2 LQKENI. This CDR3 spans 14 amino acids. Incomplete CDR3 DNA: TGTGCCAGCTCACCCGCGCTACTGAACACTGAA. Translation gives CASSPALLNTE. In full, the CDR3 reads CASSPALLNTEAFF.

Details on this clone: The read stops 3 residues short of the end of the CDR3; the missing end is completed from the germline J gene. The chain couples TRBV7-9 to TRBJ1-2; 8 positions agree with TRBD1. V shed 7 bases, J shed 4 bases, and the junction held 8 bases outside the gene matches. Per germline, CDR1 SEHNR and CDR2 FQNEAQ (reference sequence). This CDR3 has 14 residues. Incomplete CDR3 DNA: TGTGCCAGCACCGCCCAGGGGGCGAGCTATGGC. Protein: CASTAQGASYG. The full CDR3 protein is CASTAQGASYGYTF.

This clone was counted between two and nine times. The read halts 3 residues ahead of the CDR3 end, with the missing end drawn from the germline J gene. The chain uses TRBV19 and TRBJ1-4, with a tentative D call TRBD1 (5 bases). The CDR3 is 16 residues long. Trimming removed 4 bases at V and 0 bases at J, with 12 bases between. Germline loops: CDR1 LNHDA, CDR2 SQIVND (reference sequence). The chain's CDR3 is CASSNRQYATNEKLFF. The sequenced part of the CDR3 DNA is TGTGCCAGTAGTAACCGACAGTATGCAACTAATGAAAAA. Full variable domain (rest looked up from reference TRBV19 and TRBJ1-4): DGGITQSPKYLFRKEGQNVTLSCEQNLNHDAMYWYRQDPGQGLRLIYYSQIVNDFQKGDIAEGYSVSREKKESFPLTVTSAQKNPTAFYLCASSNRQYATNEKLFFGSGTQLSVL.

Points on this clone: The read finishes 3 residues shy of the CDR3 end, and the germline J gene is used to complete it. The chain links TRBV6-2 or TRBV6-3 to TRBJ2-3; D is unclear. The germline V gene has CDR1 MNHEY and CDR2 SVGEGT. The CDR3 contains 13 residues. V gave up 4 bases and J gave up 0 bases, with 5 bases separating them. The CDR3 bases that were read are TGTGCCAGCAGTTTTGGCAGCACAGATACG. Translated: CASSFGSTDT. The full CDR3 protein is CASSFGSTDTQYF.